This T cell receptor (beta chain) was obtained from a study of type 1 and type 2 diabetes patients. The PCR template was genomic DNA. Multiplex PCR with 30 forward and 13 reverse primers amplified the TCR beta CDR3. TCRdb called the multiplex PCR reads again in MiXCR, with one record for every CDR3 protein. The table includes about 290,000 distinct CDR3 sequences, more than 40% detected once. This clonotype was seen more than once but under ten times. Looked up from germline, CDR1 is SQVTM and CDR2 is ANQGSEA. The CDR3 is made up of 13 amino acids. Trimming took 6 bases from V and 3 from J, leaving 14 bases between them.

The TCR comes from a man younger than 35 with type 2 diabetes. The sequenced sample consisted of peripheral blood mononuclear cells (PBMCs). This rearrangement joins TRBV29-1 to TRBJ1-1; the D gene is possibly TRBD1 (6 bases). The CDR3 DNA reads TGCAGCGTATCCAGGGGCTGGGACACTGAAGCTTTCTTT. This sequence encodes CSVSRGWDTEAFF.